This T cell receptor (beta chain) derives from a study of blood T cell repertoires in COVID-19. Overall study: Sources were T cells, B-cell-depleted T cells, or PBMCs; the material itself was cDNA or gDNA.

The germline V gene has CDR1 SGHTA and CDR2 FQGNSA. V was shortened by 8 bases and J by 4 bases, with 14 bases between the two germline ends. The CDR3 is 13 amino acids. TCRdb's copy holds only in-frame clones and misses some; the assay was immunoSEQ multiplex PCR. The sample carries about 250,000 clones, 70% to 90% recorded once. Residents of approximately 25 US areas, aged about 18 to 95 years, made up the participants. Cohort assignment relied on participant-reported clinical history. Each recovered donor of Cohort 3 presented with two negative PCRs, clearance, or symptom resolution. This clonotype was obtained from a man in his forties who had recovered from COVID-19. The V call is TRBV7-2, the J call TRBJ1-2; the D gene is possibly TRBD1 (6 bases). Sample: PBMCs or T cells enriched from blood (not recorded which). The CDR3 sequence: CASGQTDFYGYTF. The CDR3 nucleotides read TGTGCCAGCGGACAGACTGATTTCTATGGCTACACCTTC.